The 4 T cell receptor beta chains listed next were all sequenced from one sample in a study of radiotherapy plus CTLA-4 blockade in lung cancer. TCRdb keeps only in-frame clones here, not all; method: immunoSEQ multiplex PCR. The sample lists around 45,000 clones; roughly 67% were seen once. Source: peripheral blood, taken from a patient treated with radiotherapy plus ipilimumab. The receptors stem from a human donor with non-small cell lung cancer who had a partial response to radiotherapy plus ipilimumab.

The CDR3 region is CASVPGGAHEQYF. Written as DNA, the CDR3 is TGTGCCAGCGTACCGGGCGGGGCCCACGAGCAGTACTTC. J is TRBJ2-7 and V is TRBV7-9, with D tentatively TRBD2 (6 bases). The V end lost 8 bases, the J end lost 5 bases, and 16 bases lay between the germline ends. CDR1 and CDR2 from the germline V gene are SEHNR and FQNEAQ (reference sequence). This CDR3 has 13 amino acids.

The rearrangement joins TRBV2 to TRBJ1-2, with D hard to call. The CDR3 contains 13 residues. Germline V gene lookup returns CDR1 SNHLY and CDR2 FYNNEI. V lost 6 bases to trimming and J lost 7 bases, with 15 bases between them. CDR3 bases: TGTGCCAGCAGGGAGAGGGCGGGGAGTGGCTACACCTTC. Translation gives CASRERAGSGYTF.

The rearrangement joins TRBV6-6 to TRBJ1-2, with D uncertain. Germline V gene lookup returns CDR1 MNHNY and CDR2 SVGAGI (reference sequence). This CDR3 region has 15 residues. V lost 2 bases, J lost 0 bases, and 10 bases lay in between. The CDR3 sequence is CASSYPARANYGYTF. Here the CDR3 DNA reads TGTGCCAGCAGTTACCCCGCGCGGGCTAACTATGGCTACACCTTC.

The gene calls are TRBV2 and TRBJ2-7, with TRBD2 as a possible D gene (6 bases). Germline CDR1 SNHLY, CDR2 FYNNEI. The CDR3 has 13 amino acids. The ends were cut back, 5 bases at V and 1 base at J, with 9 bases in the middle. CDR3 nucleotide sequence: TGTGCCAGCAGTCGTGGGGGGTCCTACGAGCAGTACTTC. Its translation: CASSRGGSYEQYF.